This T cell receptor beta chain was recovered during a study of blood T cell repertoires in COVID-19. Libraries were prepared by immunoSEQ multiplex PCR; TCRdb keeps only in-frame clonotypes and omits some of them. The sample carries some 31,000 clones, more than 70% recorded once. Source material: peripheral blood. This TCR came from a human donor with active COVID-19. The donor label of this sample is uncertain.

Here the CDR3 reads CATSETRDRGFGDTQYF. CDR3 coding DNA: TGTGCCACCAGTGAAACCCGGGACAGGGGGTTTGGGGATACGCAGTATTTT. V is TRBV24-1 and J is TRBJ2-3; 11 bases align to TRBD1. This CDR3 spans 17 amino acids. CDR1 KGHDR and CDR2 SFDVKD come from the germline V gene. The J segment lost 6 bases and the V segment lost 4 bases, leaving 11 bases of the junction unmatched.